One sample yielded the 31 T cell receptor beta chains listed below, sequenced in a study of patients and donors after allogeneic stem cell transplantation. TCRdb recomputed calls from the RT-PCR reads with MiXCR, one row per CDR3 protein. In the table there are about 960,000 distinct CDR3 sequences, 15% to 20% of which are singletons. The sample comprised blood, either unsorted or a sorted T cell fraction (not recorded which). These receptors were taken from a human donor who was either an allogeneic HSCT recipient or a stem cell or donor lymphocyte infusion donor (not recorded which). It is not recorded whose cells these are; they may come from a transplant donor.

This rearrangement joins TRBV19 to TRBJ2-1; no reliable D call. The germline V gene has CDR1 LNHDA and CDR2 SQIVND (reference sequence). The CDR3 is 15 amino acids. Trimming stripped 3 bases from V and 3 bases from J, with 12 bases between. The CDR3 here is CASSMWQSDYNEQFF. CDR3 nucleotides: TGTGCCAGTAGTATGTGGCAGTCCGACTACAATGAGCAGTTCTTC.

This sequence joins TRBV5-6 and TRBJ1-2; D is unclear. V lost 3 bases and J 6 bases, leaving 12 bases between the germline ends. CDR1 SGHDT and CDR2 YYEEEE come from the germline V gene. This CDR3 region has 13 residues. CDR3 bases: TGTGCCAGCAGCTCCTACTCCCCGAATGGCTACACCTTC. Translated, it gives CASSSYSPNGYTF.

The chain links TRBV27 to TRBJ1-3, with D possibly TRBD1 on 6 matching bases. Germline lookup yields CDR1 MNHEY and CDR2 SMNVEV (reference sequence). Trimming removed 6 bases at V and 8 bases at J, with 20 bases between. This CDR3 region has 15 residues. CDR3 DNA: TGTGCCAGCAGACTACAGGGCAGGAGCGGGGACACCATATATTTT. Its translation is CASRLQGRSGDTIYF.

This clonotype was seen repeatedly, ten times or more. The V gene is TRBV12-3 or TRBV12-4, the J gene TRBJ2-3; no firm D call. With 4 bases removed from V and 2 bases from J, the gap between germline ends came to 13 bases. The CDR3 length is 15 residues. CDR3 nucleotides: TGTGCCAGCAGTTACTACTTCGGATTCACAGATACGCAGTATTTT. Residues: CASSYYFGFTDTQYF.

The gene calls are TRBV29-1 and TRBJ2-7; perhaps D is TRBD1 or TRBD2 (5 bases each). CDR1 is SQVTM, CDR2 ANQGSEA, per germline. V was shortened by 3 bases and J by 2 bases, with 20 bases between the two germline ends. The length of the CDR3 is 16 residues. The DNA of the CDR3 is TGCAGCGTTGACGACGCCGGGACGACGGTCCCCTACGAGCAGTACTTC. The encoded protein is CSVDDAGTTVPYEQYF.

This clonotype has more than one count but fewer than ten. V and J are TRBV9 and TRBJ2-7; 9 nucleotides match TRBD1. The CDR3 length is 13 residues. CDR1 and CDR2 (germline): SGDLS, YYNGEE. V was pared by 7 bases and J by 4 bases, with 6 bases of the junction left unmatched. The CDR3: CASVRTGAYEQYF. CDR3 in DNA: TGTGCCAGCGTCAGGACAGGGGCATACGAGCAGTACTTC.

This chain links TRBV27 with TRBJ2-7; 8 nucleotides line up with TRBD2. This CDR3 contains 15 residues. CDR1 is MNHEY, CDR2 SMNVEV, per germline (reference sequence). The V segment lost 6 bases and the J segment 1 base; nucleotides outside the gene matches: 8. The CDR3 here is CASSILADRSYEQYF. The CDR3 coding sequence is TGTGCCAGCAGCATACTAGCGGATCGATCCTACGAGCAGTACTTC.

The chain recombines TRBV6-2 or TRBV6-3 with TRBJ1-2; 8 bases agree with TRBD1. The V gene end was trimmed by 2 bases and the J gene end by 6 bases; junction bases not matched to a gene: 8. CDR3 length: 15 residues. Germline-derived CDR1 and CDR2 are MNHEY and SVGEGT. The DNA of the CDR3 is TGTGCCAGCAGTTACCGGACAGGGAACTTGGATGGCTACACCTTC. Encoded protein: CASSYRTGNLDGYTF.

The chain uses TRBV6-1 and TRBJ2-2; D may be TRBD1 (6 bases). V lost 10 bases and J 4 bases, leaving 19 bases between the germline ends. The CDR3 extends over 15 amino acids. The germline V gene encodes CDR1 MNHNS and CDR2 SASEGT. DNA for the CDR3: TGTGCCATCAGAGCCGGACAGTCGGTCACCGGGGAGCTGTTTTTT. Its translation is CAIRAGQSVTGELFF.

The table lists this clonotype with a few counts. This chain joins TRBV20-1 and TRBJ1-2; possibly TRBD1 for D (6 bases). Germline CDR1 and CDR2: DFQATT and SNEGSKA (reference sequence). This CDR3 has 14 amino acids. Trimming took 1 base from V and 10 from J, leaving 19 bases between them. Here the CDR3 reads CSARVNVAGAIYTF. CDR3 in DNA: TGCAGTGCTAGAGTCAACGTAGCGGGGGCCATCTACACCTTC.

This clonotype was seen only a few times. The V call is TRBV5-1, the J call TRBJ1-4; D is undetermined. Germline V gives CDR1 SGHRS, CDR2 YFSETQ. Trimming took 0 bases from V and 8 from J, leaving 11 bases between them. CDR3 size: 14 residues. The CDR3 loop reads CASSLGHRGEKLFF. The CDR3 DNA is TGCGCCAGCAGCTTGGGACATCGTGGGGAAAAACTGTTTTTT.

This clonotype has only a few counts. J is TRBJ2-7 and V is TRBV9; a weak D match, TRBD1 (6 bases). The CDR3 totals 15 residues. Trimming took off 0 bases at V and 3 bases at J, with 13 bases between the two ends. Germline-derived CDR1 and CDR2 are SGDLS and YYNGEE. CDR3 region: CASSVGPGDHYEQYF. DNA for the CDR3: TGTGCCAGCAGCGTAGGACCAGGGGACCACTACGAGCAGTACTTC.

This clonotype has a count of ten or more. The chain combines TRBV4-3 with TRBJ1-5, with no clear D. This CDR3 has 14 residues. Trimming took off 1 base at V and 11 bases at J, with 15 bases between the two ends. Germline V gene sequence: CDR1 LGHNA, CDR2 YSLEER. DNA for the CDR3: TGCGCCAGCAGCCAAGTTACTGGGGAGGCGGCCCAGCATTTT. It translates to CASSQVTGEAAQHF.

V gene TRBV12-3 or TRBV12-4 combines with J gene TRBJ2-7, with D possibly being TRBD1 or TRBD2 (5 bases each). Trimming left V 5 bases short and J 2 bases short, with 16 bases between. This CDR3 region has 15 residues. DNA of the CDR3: TGTGCCAGCAGTCGCGTGAGGGGTGCCCCCTACGAGCAGTACTTC. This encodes CASSRVRGAPYEQYF.

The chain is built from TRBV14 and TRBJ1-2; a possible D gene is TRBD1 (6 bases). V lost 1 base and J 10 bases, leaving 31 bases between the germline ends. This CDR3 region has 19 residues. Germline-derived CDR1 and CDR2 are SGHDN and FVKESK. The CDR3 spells CASSQVKSNTGPGSVIYTF. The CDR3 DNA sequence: TGTGCCAGCAGCCAAGTTAAAAGTAACACAGGGCCGGGCTCGGTAATCTACACCTTC.

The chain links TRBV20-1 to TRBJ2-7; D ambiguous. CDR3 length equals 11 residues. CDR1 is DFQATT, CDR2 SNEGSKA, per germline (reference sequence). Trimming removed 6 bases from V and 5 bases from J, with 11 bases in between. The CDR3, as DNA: TGCAGTGCACCGGGTGCGGACGAGCAGTACTTC. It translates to CSAPGADEQYF.

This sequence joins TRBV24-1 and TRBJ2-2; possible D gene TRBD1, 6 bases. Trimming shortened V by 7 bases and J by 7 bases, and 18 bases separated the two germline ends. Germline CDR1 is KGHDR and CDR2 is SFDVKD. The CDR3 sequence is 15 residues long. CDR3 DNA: TGTGCCACCAGAACTGGGACAATTGGTCACGGGGAGCTGTTTTTT. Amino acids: CATRTGTIGHGELFF.

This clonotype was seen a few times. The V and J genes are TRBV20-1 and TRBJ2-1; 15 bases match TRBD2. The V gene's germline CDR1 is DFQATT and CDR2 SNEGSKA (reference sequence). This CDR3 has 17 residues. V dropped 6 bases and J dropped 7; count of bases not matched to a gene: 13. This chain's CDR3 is CSARTSGRVSSLNEQFF. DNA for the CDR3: TGCAGTGCAAGGACTAGCGGGAGGGTTTCGTCATTAAATGAGCAGTTCTTC.

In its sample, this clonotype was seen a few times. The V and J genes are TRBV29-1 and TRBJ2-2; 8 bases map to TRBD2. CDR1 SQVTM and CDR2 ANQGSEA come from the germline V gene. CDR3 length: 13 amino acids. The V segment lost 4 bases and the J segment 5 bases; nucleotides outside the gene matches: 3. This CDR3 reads CSVAAGVTGELFF. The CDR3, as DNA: TGCAGCGTTGCAGCGGGAGTTACCGGGGAGCTGTTTTTT.

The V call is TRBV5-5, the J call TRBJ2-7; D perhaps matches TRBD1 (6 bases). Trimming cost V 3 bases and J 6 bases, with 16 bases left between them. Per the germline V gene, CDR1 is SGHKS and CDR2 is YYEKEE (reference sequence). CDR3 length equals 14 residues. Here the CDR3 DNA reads TGTGCCAGCAGCTCCCTCGGACAGCAACTCGAGCAGTACTTC. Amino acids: CASSSLGQQLEQYF.

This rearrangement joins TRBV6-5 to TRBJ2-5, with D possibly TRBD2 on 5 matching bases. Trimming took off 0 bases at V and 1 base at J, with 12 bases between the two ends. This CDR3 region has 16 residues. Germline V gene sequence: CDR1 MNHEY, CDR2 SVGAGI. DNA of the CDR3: TGTGCCAGCAGTTACTCCTGGAAGCGGACCCAAGAGACCCAGTACTTC. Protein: CASSYSWKRTQETQYF.

The CDR3 reads CASSLGEGLAKRDTQYF. CDR3 in DNA: TGTGCCAGCAGCTTAGGGGAGGGACTAGCGAAGAGGGATACGCAGTATTTT. The rearrangement joins TRBV7-9 to TRBJ2-3, with 10 bases matching TRBD2. The germline V gene encodes CDR1 SEHNR and CDR2 FQNEAQ (reference sequence). After removal of 1 base from V and 6 bases from J, the junction contained 10 bases not matched to a gene. This CDR3 contains 17 residues.

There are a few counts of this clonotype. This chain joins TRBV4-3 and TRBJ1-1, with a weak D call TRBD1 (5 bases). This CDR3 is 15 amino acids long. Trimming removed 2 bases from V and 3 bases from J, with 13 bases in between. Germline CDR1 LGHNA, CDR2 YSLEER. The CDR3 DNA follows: TGCGCCAGCAGCCAAAAAGAGAGGGGTCACACTGAAGCTTTCTTT. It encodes CASSQKERGHTEAFF.

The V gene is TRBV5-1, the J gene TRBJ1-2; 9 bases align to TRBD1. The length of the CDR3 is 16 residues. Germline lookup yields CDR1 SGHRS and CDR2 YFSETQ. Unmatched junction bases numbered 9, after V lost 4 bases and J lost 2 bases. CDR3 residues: CASSAYRGRNNYGYTF. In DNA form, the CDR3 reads TGCGCCAGCAGCGCATACAGGGGGCGGAACAACTATGGCTACACCTTC.

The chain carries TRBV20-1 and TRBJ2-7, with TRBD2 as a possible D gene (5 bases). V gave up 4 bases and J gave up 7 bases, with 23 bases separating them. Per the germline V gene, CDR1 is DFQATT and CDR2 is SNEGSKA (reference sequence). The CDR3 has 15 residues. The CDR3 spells CSATILGRASGEQYF. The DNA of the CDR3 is TGCAGTGCTACCATCCTAGGGCGGGCGTCGGGGGAGCAGTACTTC.

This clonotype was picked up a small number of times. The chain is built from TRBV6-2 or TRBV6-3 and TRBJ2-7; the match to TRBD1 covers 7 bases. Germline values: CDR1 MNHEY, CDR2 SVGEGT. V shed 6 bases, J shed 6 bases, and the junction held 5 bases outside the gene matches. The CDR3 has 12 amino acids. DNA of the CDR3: TGTGCCAGCAGCCGACAGGGCCCCGAGCAGTACTTC. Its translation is CASSRQGPEQYF.

The CDR3 nucleotides are TGTGCCAGCAGCCAAGATTTTTCGGGCACAGATACGCAGTATTTT. As protein: CASSQDFSGTDTQYF. This chain uses TRBV4-2 with TRBJ2-3; D is ambiguous. This CDR3 has 15 residues. The germline gives CDR1 LGHNA, CDR2 YNFKEQ. V lost 0 bases to trimming and J lost 1 base, with 8 bases between them.

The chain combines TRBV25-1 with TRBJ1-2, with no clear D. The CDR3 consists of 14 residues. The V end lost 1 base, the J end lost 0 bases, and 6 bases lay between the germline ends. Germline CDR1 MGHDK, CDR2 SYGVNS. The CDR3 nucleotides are TGTGCCAGCAGTGAATTTGAAGCTAACTATGGCTACACCTTC. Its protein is CASSEFEANYGYTF.

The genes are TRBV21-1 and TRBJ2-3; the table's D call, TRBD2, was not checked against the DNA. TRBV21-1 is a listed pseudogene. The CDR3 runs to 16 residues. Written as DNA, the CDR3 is TGTGCCAGCAGGAAACTAGCGGGAGTTTACACAGATACGCAGTATTTT. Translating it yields CASRKLAGVYTDTQYF.

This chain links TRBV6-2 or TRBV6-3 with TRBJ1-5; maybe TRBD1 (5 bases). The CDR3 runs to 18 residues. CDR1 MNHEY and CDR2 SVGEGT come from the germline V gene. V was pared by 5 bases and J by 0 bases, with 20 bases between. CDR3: CASSPDPGRHYSNQPQHF. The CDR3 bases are TGTGCCAGCAGTCCCGATCCGGGACGCCACTATAGCAATCAGCCCCAGCATTTT.

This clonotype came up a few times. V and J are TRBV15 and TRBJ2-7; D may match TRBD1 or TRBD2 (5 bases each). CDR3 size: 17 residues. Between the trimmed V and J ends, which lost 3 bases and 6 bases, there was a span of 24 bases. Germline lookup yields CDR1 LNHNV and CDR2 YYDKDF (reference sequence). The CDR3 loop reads CATSRRGGVMSWTEQYF. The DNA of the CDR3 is TGTGCCACCAGCAGGAGGGGTGGTGTCATGTCTTGGACCGAGCAGTACTTC.